Below, 8 T cell receptor beta chains from the same sample are listed, as sequenced in a study of neoadjuvant anti-PD-1 for oral cavity cancer. Using immunoSEQ multiplex PCR, the repertoire was profiled, and TCRdb retains in-frame clones only, with some absent. The sample lists 25,000 or so clones; 27% were seen once. This sample's time point: after neoadjuvant nivolumab, at surgical resection. Material: tumor tissue, obtained after nivolumab (anti-PD-1) treatment. The source of these receptors is a person between 40 and 79 years old with oral cavity squamous cell carcinoma.

This clone occurred a few times. The chain is built from TRBV4-1 and TRBJ2-7; D not certain. Germline CDR1 MGHRA, CDR2 YSYEKL. CDR3 size: 11 residues. V lost 8 bases and J lost 4, with 9 bases in between. CDR3 protein: CASGSVYEQYF. CDR3 DNA sequence: TGCGCCAGCGGCAGCGTTTACGAGCAGTACTTC.

The sample holds one count of this clone. V usage is TRBV2 and J usage is TRBJ2-6; D not certain. CDR1 and CDR2 from the germline V gene are SNHLY and FYNNEI. CDR3 length: 18 amino acids. The V and J ends lost 6 bases and 0 bases respectively, with 18 bases between them. Here the CDR3 DNA reads TGTGCCAGCAGGGCAATGTGGTGGCTAAACTCTGGGGCCAACGTCCTGACTTTC. Translated: CASRAMWWLNSGANVLTF.

This chain links TRBV7-9 with TRBJ1-1; D is perhaps TRBD1 (5 bases). This CDR3 contains 14 residues. Germline V lookup: CDR1 SEHNR, CDR2 FQNEAQ (reference sequence). The V gene lost 4 bases and the J gene lost 3 bases, with 12 bases spanning the gap. The CDR3 coding sequence is TGTGCCAGCAGCTCTCAGGGTATGCACACTGAAGCTTTCTTT. It codes for CASSSQGMHTEAFF.

This clone was recorded a few times. V gene TRBV4-2 combines with J gene TRBJ2-3, with 8 bases lining up with TRBD2. Germline V gene lookup returns CDR1 LGHNA and CDR2 YNFKEQ. Trimming at V came to 2 bases and at J to 3 bases, leaving 13 bases not matched to a gene. The CDR3 runs 18 residues. DNA of the CDR3: TGTGCCAGCAGCCAATCGTCGGTGGCGAGCGGGGGAACAGATACGCAGTATTTT. This gives the protein CASSQSSVASGGTDTQYF.

The rearrangement uses TRBV7-9 and TRBJ2-5; D may correspond to TRBD1 or TRBD2 (5 bases each). The CDR3 loop spans 14 amino acids. Germline CDR1 is SEHNR and CDR2 is FQNEAQ (reference sequence). Trimming stripped 6 bases from V and 5 bases from J, with 16 bases between. The CDR3 nucleotides read TGTGCCAGCAGGCCCAAGGCGTGGGGGGAGACCCAGTACTTC. Its protein is CASRPKAWGETQYF.

The chain is built from TRBV5-4 and TRBJ1-2, with D perhaps TRBD1 (5 bases). This CDR3 is built from 14 residues. V was shortened by 5 bases and J by 2 bases, with 13 bases between the two germline ends. CDR1 SGHNT and CDR2 YYREEE come from the germline V gene (reference sequence). The DNA for the CDR3 is TGTGCCAGCAGGGGGGACGGGCGGAACTATGGCTACACCTTC. Translating gives CASRGDGRNYGYTF.

V is TRBV5-1 and J is TRBJ1-3; D call uncertain. Germline values: CDR1 SGHRS, CDR2 YFSETQ. CDR3 length: 16 residues. Trimming removed 5 bases from V and 0 bases from J, with 15 bases in between. CDR3: CASSKRRESSGNTIYF. CDR3 DNA sequence: TGCGCCAGCAGTAAGCGGAGAGAGAGCTCTGGAAACACCATATATTTT.

This clone was recorded a few times. The CDR3 region has the DNA TGTGCCAGCAGTTCGGCAGAAACAGATACGCAGTATTTT. It yields the protein CASSSAETDTQYF. The chain carries TRBV28 and TRBJ2-3, with unresolved D. Germline V gene sequence: CDR1 MDHEN, CDR2 SYDVKM. Trimming removed 4 bases from V and 3 bases from J, with 8 bases in between. The CDR3 runs to 13 residues. Drawing the rest from reference TRBV28 and TRBJ2-3, the complete variable domain is DVKVTQSSRYLVKRTGEKVFLECVQDMDHENMFWYRQDPGLGLRLIYFSYDVKMKEKGDIPEGYSVSREKKERFSLILESASTNQTSMYLCASSSAETDTQYFGPGTRLTVL.